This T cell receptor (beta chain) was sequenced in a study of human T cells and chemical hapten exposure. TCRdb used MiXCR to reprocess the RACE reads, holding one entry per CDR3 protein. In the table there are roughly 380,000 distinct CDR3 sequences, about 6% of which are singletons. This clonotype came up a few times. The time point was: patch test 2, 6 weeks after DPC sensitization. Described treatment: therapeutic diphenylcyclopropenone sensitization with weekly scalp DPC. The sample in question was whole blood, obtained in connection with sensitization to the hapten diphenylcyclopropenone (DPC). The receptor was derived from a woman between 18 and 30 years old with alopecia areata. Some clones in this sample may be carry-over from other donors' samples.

CDR3 sequence reads: CSANKARDTQYF. The DNA of the CDR3 is TGCAGCGCGAATAAAGCTAGGGATACGCAGTATTTT. This rearrangement joins TRBV29-1 to TRBJ2-3; D is undetermined. CDR3 length: 12 amino acids. The ends were cut back, 7 bases at V and 6 bases at J, with 14 bases in the middle. Germline V CDR1 and CDR2: SQVTM, ANQGSEA.